The 23 T cell receptor beta chains in this list originate from one sample, sequenced in a study of vaccination and CD4 T cells after COVID-19. These TCRs' antigens remain unknown. This sample's treatment: approximately 9-day PBMC culture with coronavirus spike peptide pools or control peptides (ViraFEST assay). Oncomine TCR Beta short-read sequencing was applied to DNA from cultured CD4+ T cells. Each CDR3 protein gets one entry after TCRdb re-called the PCR reads with MiXCR. This sample yields 20,000 to 25,000 distinct CDR3 sequences, of which about half are seen a single time; about 8.4% belongs to the top ten. Material for sequencing was CD4+ T cells from blood, cultured in vitro. All receptors derive from a human donor who had recovered from COVID-19.

The chain is built from TRBV5-4 and TRBJ2-2; D gene unclear. V dropped 1 base and J dropped 2 bases, with 9 bases sitting between them. The germline CDR1 and CDR2 sequences are SGHNT and YYREEE (reference sequence). CDR3 size: 15 residues. The CDR3 region has the DNA TGTGCCAGCAGCTTGTTAGTACCAAACACCGGGGAGCTGTTTTTT. This translates into CASSLLVPNTGELFF.

The V call is TRBV20-1, the J call TRBJ2-1; 9 bases line up with TRBD2. This CDR3 contains 15 residues. Germline lookup yields CDR1 DFQATT and CDR2 SNEGSKA (reference sequence). Trimming took 0 bases from V and 12 from J; bases not matched to a gene: 12. The CDR3 nucleotides read TGCAGTGCTAGAGATCCCAATAGCGGGAGTCTCGGGCAGTTCTTC. Translation gives CSARDPNSGSLGQFF.

The chain recombines TRBV3-1 with TRBJ2-7; D assignment may be TRBD1 or TRBD2 (5 bases each). Germline V gene data show CDR1 as LGHDT and CDR2 as YNNKEL (reference sequence). CDR3 length: 15 residues. V lost 3 bases, J lost 5 bases, and 17 bases lay in between. DNA for the CDR3: TGTGCCAGCAGCCACAGGGCCCTAGCACTGGACGAGCAGTACTTC. Protein: CASSHRALALDEQYF.

A single count supports this clonotype. The chain uses TRBV5-4 and TRBJ2-1; 11 nucleotides line up with TRBD2. Germline CDR1 is SGHNT and CDR2 is YYREEE (reference sequence). CDR3 length: 15 amino acids. J gave up 5 bases and V 4 bases, and 5 bases lay outside the gene matches. CDR3: CASSRGTSGNNEQFF. The CDR3 nucleotides read TGTGCCAGCAGCCGGGGGACTAGCGGCAACAATGAGCAGTTCTTC.

This chain joins TRBV2 and TRBJ2-4, with D unclear. V gave up 1 base and J gave up 2 bases, with 12 bases separating them. CDR3 length equals 16 residues. Germline V gene sequence: CDR1 SNHLY, CDR2 FYNNEI. CDR3 loop: CASSEGYSGSKNIQYF. The CDR3, as DNA: TGTGCCAGCAGTGAAGGATATTCGGGTTCCAAAAACATTCAGTACTTC. The full variable domain, rest sourced from reference TRBV2 and TRBJ2-4, is EPEVTQTPSHQVTQMGQEVILRCVPISNHLYFYWYRQILGQKVEFLVSFYNNEISEKSEIFDDQFSVERPDGSNFTLKIRSTKLEDSAMYFCASSEGYSGSKNIQYFGAGTRLSVL.

This clonotype was seen more than once but under ten times. V gene TRBV28 combines with J gene TRBJ2-3; the match to TRBD1 covers 10 bases. Trimming removed 3 bases from V and 2 bases from J; junction bases left unmatched: 23. Germline assignment: CDR1 MDHEN and CDR2 SYDVKM. CDR3 length: 22 residues. The CDR3, as DNA: TGTGCCAGCAGTTTGGTATTTGGTCTGGGACAGGGGACCTCGGGTCCCACAGATACGCAGTATTTT. It yields the protein CASSLVFGLGQGTSGPTDTQYF.

This clonotype was recorded a few times. The gene calls are TRBV20-1 and TRBJ2-5, with 12 bases identical to TRBD2. This CDR3 spans 15 amino acids. Germline CDR1 is DFQATT and CDR2 is SNEGSKA (reference sequence). V gave up 1 base and J gave up 3 bases; unmatched junction bases: 3. CDR3 loop: CSARAASGREETQYF. In DNA form, the CDR3 reads TGCAGTGCTAGAGCGGCTAGCGGGAGGGAAGAGACCCAGTACTTC.

As for this clonotype: The junction and the germline gene differ at one end; a read error may be behind it. The chain employs TRBV30 and TRBJ2-7; 7 nucleotides align to TRBD2. This CDR3 contains 12 residues. Germline CDR1 GTSNPN, CDR2 SVGIG (reference sequence). CDR3 sequence reads: CAWSRQGGTLLF. The CDR3 DNA sequence: TGTGCCTGGAGTCGCCAGGGAGGGACTCTCCTGTTC.

The CDR3 DNA sequence: TGCAGTGCTAGAGGGGGTATCGGGTCCAATCAGCCCCAGCATTTT. Protein: CSARGGIGSNQPQHF. The V gene is TRBV20-1, the J gene TRBJ1-5; D uncertain. CDR1 and CDR2 from the germline V gene are DFQATT and SNEGSKA (reference sequence). The CDR3 length is 15 residues. Trimming cost V 1 base and J 3 bases, with 13 bases left between them.

The J gene is TRBJ1-2, the V gene TRBV20-1, with D tentatively TRBD1 (5 bases). CDR3 size: 14 residues. Germline assignment: CDR1 DFQATT and CDR2 SNEGSKA (reference sequence). V was pared by 3 bases and J by 2 bases, with 13 bases between. The CDR3 loop reads CSASRDQANYGYTF. The CDR3 nucleotides read TGCAGTGCTAGCCGGGACCAGGCGAACTATGGCTACACCTTC.

This chain links TRBV29-1 with TRBJ2-2, with 7 bases aligning to TRBD2. This CDR3 spans 17 amino acids. CDR1 is SQVTM and CDR2 is ANQGSEA in the germline V gene. Losses at the gene ends were 4 bases for V and 0 bases for J; bases not matched to a gene: 11. CDR3 DNA: TGCAGCGTTGCTGGGGGGGTGGGGTTCCCGAACACCGGGGAGCTGTTTTTT. It translates to CSVAGGVGFPNTGELFF.

The chain recombines TRBV4-1 with TRBJ2-7; D remains unclear. Germline V gene sequence: CDR1 MGHRA, CDR2 YSYEKL. The ends were cut back, 2 bases at V and 2 bases at J, with 7 bases in the middle. This CDR3 comprises 13 residues. CDR3 DNA: TGCGCCAGCAGCCAAACGGTAACCTACGAGCAGTACTTC. It specifies CASSQTVTYEQYF.

The CDR3 is CASSESGLSYEQYF. DNA of the CDR3: TGCGCCAGCAGTGAGTCAGGGCTGAGCTACGAGCAGTACTTC. The J gene is TRBJ2-7, the V gene TRBV10-2; D is unresolved. CDR3 length equals 14 residues. V dropped 0 bases and J dropped 3 bases, with 9 bases sitting between them. The V gene's germline CDR1 is WSHSY and CDR2 SAAADI.

Only one count was recorded for this clonotype. For the CDR3, the DNA is TGCAGTGCTAGACAGGGATTGAGCACTGAAGCTTTCTTT. Translating gives CSARQGLSTEAFF. The rearrangement joins TRBV20-1 to TRBJ1-1; TRBD1 is a possible D gene (5 bases). This CDR3 is 13 amino acids long. Germline V gene data show CDR1 as DFQATT and CDR2 as SNEGSKA (reference sequence). The V and J ends lost 2 bases and 4 bases respectively, with 11 bases between them.

For this clonotype: Mismatch with germline at one junction end may stem from a read error. The V and J genes are TRBV27 and TRBJ1-6; D remains unclear. CDR3 length: 14 residues. Germline CDR1 MNHEY, CDR2 SMNVEV (reference sequence). The CDR3 DNA sequence: TGTGCCAGCAGTTTTCGCTCCTCTAATTCACCCCTCCACTTT. Translation gives CASSFRSSNSPLHF.

The chain carries TRBV27 and TRBJ2-7, with a weak D call TRBD1 (6 bases). Germline V gene lookup returns CDR1 MNHEY and CDR2 SMNVEV (reference sequence). The CDR3 covers 16 residues. V lost 3 bases and J 3 bases, leaving 18 bases between the germline ends. CDR3 loop: CASSFLFDRHLYEQYF. CDR3 sequence (DNA): TGTGCCAGCAGTTTCCTATTCGACAGGCACCTCTACGAGCAGTACTTC.

By share, this clonotype counts as medium-sized. Written as DNA, the CDR3 is TGTGCCACCAGCAGAGAAGGCGTGGTGCGGTATGGCTACACCTTC. Protein: CATSREGVVRYGYTF. V is TRBV15 and J is TRBJ1-2; D is undetermined. With 0 bases removed from V and 5 bases from J, the gap between germline ends came to 13 bases. Germline-derived CDR1 and CDR2 are LNHNV and YYDKDF (reference sequence). CDR3 length: 15 residues. The entire variable domain, with the rest obtained from reference TRBV15 and TRBJ1-2, is as follows: DAMVIQNPRYQVTQFGKPVTLSCSQTLNHNVMYWYQQKSSQAPKLLFHYYDKDFNNEADTPDNFQSRRPNTSFCFLDIRSPGLGDTAMYLCATSREGVVRYGYTFGSGTRLTVV.

This clonotype appeared a few times. The chain employs TRBV6-5 and TRBJ1-6; 7 bases are shared with TRBD1. The length of the CDR3 is 15 residues. Germline V gives CDR1 MNHEY, CDR2 SVGAGI. V lost 4 bases to trimming and J lost 9 bases; unmatched junction nucleotides: 9. The CDR3 loop is CASSFSGGNFSPLHF. The CDR3, as DNA: TGTGCCAGCAGTTTTTCAGGGGGGAACTTTTCACCCCTCCACTTT.

This clonotype appeared a few times. CDR3 amino acids: CASRREGPNTEAFF. CDR3 DNA: TGTGCCAGCAGAAGGGAGGGGCCGAACACTGAAGCTTTCTTT. The J gene is TRBJ1-1, the V gene TRBV6-1; tentatively, D is TRBD1 (5 bases). Per the germline V gene, CDR1 is MNHNS and CDR2 is SASEGT. Trimming removed 6 bases at V and 1 base at J, with 12 bases between. The CDR3 totals 14 residues.

This clonotype occurred a few times. The chain joins TRBV20-1 to TRBJ1-2; D perhaps matches TRBD1 (5 bases). V was pared by 6 bases and J by 6 bases, with 11 bases between. CDR3 size: 11 residues. The germline CDR1 and CDR2 sequences are DFQATT and SNEGSKA (reference sequence). The CDR3 DNA reads TGCAGTGCGCAGGGAGGGAATGGCTACACCTTC. It is translated as CSAQGGNGYTF.

The CDR3 here is CASSLRGKREGGETQYF. The CDR3 region has the DNA TGTGCCAGCAGTTTACGAGGGAAGCGGGAGGGAGGGGAGACCCAGTACTTC. The rearrangement links TRBV27 to TRBJ2-5; TRBD2 matches at 10 bases. The CDR3 is 17 residues long. The germline CDR1 and CDR2 sequences are MNHEY and SMNVEV (reference sequence). V gave up 2 bases and J gave up 5 bases; unmatched junction bases: 11.

In this sample, this clonotype turned up a few times. This rearrangement joins TRBV20-1 to TRBJ2-7; D gene unclear. Germline CDR1 DFQATT, CDR2 SNEGSKA (reference sequence). The CDR3 is made up of 12 amino acids. Trimming left V 3 bases short and J 1 base short, with 7 bases between. The CDR3 region has the DNA TGCAGTGCTAGTCGATTTTCCTACGAGCAGTACTTC. Amino acid sequence: CSASRFSYEQYF.

This CDR3 is CASSYSFNAATNEKLFF. In DNA, the CDR3 is TGTGCCAGCAGTTACTCGTTCAATGCCGCAACTAATGAAAAACTGTTTTTT. J is TRBJ1-4 and V is TRBV6-5; no firm D call. Germline values: CDR1 MNHEY, CDR2 SVGAGI. This CDR3 comprises 17 residues. V was clipped by 0 bases and J by 0 bases, with 11 bases between them.